This T cell receptor beta chain comes out of a study of Ad26.COV2.S vaccination and SARS-CoV-2 variants. Study details: A participant enrolled in the COV1001 Ad26.COV2.S trial arm provided the sample. Administration of Ad26.COV2.S was intramuscular, either once or twice 56 days apart.

Profiled with immunoSEQ multiplex PCR; TCRdb holds only in-frame clones, not every one. The sample lists about 440,000 clones, around 91% occurring once. As to treatment: 15 to 20 received Ad26.COV2.S at low or high dose, single or two shots; about five received placebo; per-sample allocation not given. The investigators took samples on day 63 after the first vaccine or placebo injection. Boston hosted the donor, who was an adult aged 18-55 years. Wuhan-strain SARS-CoV-2 spike was expressed by the Ad26 vector that made up the vaccine. This clone has more than one count but fewer than ten. Germline-derived CDR1 and CDR2 are MNHEY and SMNVEV (reference sequence). The V segment lost 5 bases and the J segment 3 bases; nucleotides outside the gene matches: 5. The CDR3 consists of 14 residues.

V and J are TRBV27 and TRBJ2-7; 9 nucleotides align to TRBD1. This clonotype was sampled from a person between 18 and 60 years old who received the Ad26.COV2.S COVID-19 vaccine or a placebo. The sequencing used peripheral blood, collected in a trial of Ad26.COV2.S vaccine versus placebo. CDR3 sequence: CASSPGTGFYEQYF. CDR3 coding DNA: TGTGCCAGCAGTCCCGGGACAGGGTTCTACGAGCAGTACTTC.